The 27 T cell receptor beta chains reported below all come from one sample, sequenced in a study of T cells in Graves' hyperthyroidism and ophthalmopathy. The TCR beta CDR3 regions underwent amplification using RNA transcripts as the source. The HTBI primer set drove a first-round RT-PCR of the TCR CDR3. TCRdb re-called the multiplex PCR reads through MiXCR, storing one row per CDR3 protein. The sample lists hundreds of thousands of distinct CDR3 sequences, roughly 14% occurring once. Sequenced: blood. Receptors were obtained from a woman younger than 30 with Graves' hyperthyroidism.

This clonotype was detected ten times or more. This chain connects TRBV2 to TRBJ1-5; D possibly corresponds to TRBD1 (5 bases). The CDR3 covers 17 residues. CDR1 and CDR2 (germline): SNHLY, FYNNEI. V was cut by 7 bases and J by 0 bases, with 19 bases left in between. In nucleotides, the CDR3 is TGTGCCAGCACTTTGGACCGGGACGGTTATAGCAATCAGCCCCAGCATTTT. Its translation: CASTLDRDGYSNQPQHF.

The sample holds many counts of this clonotype. The genes are TRBV7-2 and TRBJ2-3, with 10 bases that match TRBD2. Germline-derived CDR1 and CDR2 are SGHTA and FQGNSA. The CDR3 totals 16 residues. Losses at the gene ends were 5 bases for V and 5 bases for J; bases not matched to a gene: 10. CDR3 in DNA: TGTGCCAGCAGCCTAGTTAGCGGGGGGCATGGAGATACGCAGTATTTT. Residues: CASSLVSGGHGDTQYF.

This clonotype occurred once. This rearrangement joins TRBV6-1 to TRBJ1-5, with 7 bases matching TRBD1. Trimming at V came to 7 bases and at J to 2 bases, leaving 8 bases not matched to a gene. The CDR3 is 15 residues long. The germline CDR1 and CDR2 sequences are MNHNS and SASEGT. CDR3 in amino acids: CASIEGALGNQPQHF. Written as DNA, the CDR3 is TGTGCCAGCATAGAGGGGGCGCTGGGCAATCAGCCCCAGCATTTT.

This clonotype was recorded many times. The CDR3 loop is CASRQGLAASRDTQYF. The CDR3, as DNA: TGTGCCAGCAGACAGGGACTAGCGGCCTCCAGGGATACGCAGTATTTT. V usage is TRBV7-9 and J usage is TRBJ2-3, with 11 positions matching TRBD2. The CDR3 is 16 residues long. The V and J ends lost 6 bases and 6 bases, in that order; junction bases with no gene match: 11. Germline CDR1 is SEHNR and CDR2 is FQNEAQ (reference sequence).

This clonotype occurred many times. CDR3 in amino acids: CASIEQNTEAFF. The CDR3 DNA is TGTGCCAGCATAGAACAGAACACTGAAGCTTTCTTT. The rearrangement links TRBV6-2 or TRBV6-3 to TRBJ1-1; the D is unclear. The germline CDR1 and CDR2 sequences are MNHEY and SVGEGT. Between the trimmed V and J ends, which lost 7 bases and 1 base, there was a span of 7 bases. This CDR3 is 12 amino acids long.

This clonotype was seen many times. The V and J genes are TRBV20-1 and TRBJ2-2; 9 bases agree with TRBD2. Germline CDR1 and CDR2: DFQATT and SNEGSKA (reference sequence). J gave up 4 bases and V 2 bases, and 5 bases lay outside the gene matches. The CDR3 spans 15 residues. Here the CDR3 DNA reads TGCAGTGCTAGACCCGGGACTAGCCGCACCGGGGAGCTGTTTTTT. The encoded protein is CSARPGTSRTGELFF.

In its sample, this clonotype was seen many times. Here the CDR3 DNA reads TGCAGCGTTGGCAGGGGCTACGAGCAGTACTTC. This encodes CSVGRGYEQYF. The V and J genes are TRBV29-1 and TRBJ2-7, with D possibly TRBD1 on 6 matching bases. V dropped 4 bases and J dropped 3 bases, with 7 bases sitting between them. The CDR3 consists of 11 residues. The V gene's germline CDR1 is SQVTM and CDR2 ANQGSEA.

The sample holds many counts of this clonotype. The chain couples TRBV24-1 to TRBJ2-5; weak D call: TRBD1 (6 bases). Germline CDR1 reads KGHDR; CDR2 reads SFDVKD. The length of the CDR3 is 15 residues. V lost 2 bases to trimming and J lost 4 bases, with 13 bases between them. The CDR3 protein is CATSDSTGLGETQYF. The DNA of the CDR3 is TGTGCCACCAGTGATTCAACAGGGCTCGGAGAGACCCAGTACTTC.

This chain uses TRBV7-8 with TRBJ2-3, with D possibly TRBD2 on 6 matching bases. The CDR3 consists of 15 residues. Trimming removed 1 base at V and 3 bases at J, with 11 bases between. Per the germline V gene, CDR1 is SGHVS and CDR2 is FQNEAQ. The CDR3 reads CASSLVGGRTDTQYF. The DNA for the CDR3 is TGTGCCAGCAGCTTAGTGGGGGGAAGGACAGATACGCAGTATTTT.

This clonotype was detected ten times or more. The V and J genes are TRBV12-3 or TRBV12-4 and TRBJ1-2; the D gene is possibly TRBD1 (6 bases). The CDR3 is 16 amino acids. Deletions cut 0 bases from V and 0 bases from J, with 11 bases between. In nucleotides, the CDR3 is TGTGCCAGCAGTTTAGCGGGGGGCCGTGCTAACTATGGCTACACCTTC. Encoded protein: CASSLAGGRANYGYTF.

In this sample, this clonotype turned up many times. The rearrangement links TRBV11-2 to TRBJ1-2; D gene ambiguous. This CDR3 is built from 15 residues. Trimming took off 4 bases at V and 7 bases at J, with 19 bases between the two ends. Germline V gene data show CDR1 as SGHAT and CDR2 as FQNNGV. The chain's CDR3 is CASSSFPQRDSGYTF. The CDR3 DNA is TGTGCCAGCAGCTCTTTCCCTCAGCGCGATAGTGGCTACACCTTC.

The V and J genes are TRBV2 and TRBJ2-1; D gene unclear. Per the germline V gene, CDR1 is SNHLY and CDR2 is FYNNEI. V was cut by 9 bases and J by 1 base, with 10 bases left in between. The CDR3 totals 13 residues. CDR3 sequence: CASSFESYNEQFF. The CDR3 DNA reads TGTGCCAGTTCGTTTGAGTCCTACAATGAGCAGTTCTTC.

This clonotype was counted between two and nine times. This chain links TRBV7-3 with TRBJ2-3; D not resolved. The CDR3 is made up of 13 amino acids. V was trimmed by 3 bases and J by 4 bases, leaving 8 bases between them. Germline V CDR1 and CDR2: SGHTA, FQGTGA. Written as DNA, the CDR3 is TGTGCCAGCAGCTTGGTGTTAGCAGATACGCAGTATTTT. It is translated as CASSLVLADTQYF.

This clonotype was seen only a few times. The chain carries TRBV24-1 and TRBJ2-3; D perhaps matches TRBD1 (6 bases). CDR3 size: 16 residues. Germline CDR1 is KGHDR and CDR2 is SFDVKD. The V and J ends lost 4 bases and 2 bases respectively, with 15 bases between them. The CDR3 DNA sequence: TGTGCCACCAGTGACCCGGACAGTCCATACACAGATACGCAGTATTTT. Amino acids: CATSDPDSPYTDTQYF.

The sample holds many counts of this clonotype. The chain carries TRBV28 and TRBJ1-2, with D perhaps TRBD1 (5 bases). This CDR3 spans 14 amino acids. Germline V gives CDR1 MDHEN, CDR2 SYDVKM. V was shortened by 6 bases and J by 5 bases, with 16 bases between the two germline ends. The CDR3 spells CASSPETAVYGYTF. CDR3 sequence (DNA): TGTGCCAGCAGCCCGGAGACAGCTGTTTATGGCTACACCTTC.

In its sample, this clonotype was seen many times. The chain has TRBV3-1 and TRBJ2-1; the D call may be TRBD1 or TRBD2 (5 bases each). V lost 5 bases and J 0 bases, leaving 11 bases between the germline ends. The germline V gene encodes CDR1 LGHDT and CDR2 YNNKEL (reference sequence). This CDR3 is 15 amino acids long. CDR3 amino acids: CASSSLGVSYNEQFF. Here the CDR3 DNA reads TGTGCCAGCAGCTCCTTGGGGGTCTCCTACAATGAGCAGTTCTTC.

In this sample, this clonotype turned up many times. The chain joins TRBV6-1 to TRBJ2-7; 9 bases fit TRBD1. The CDR3 is 15 amino acids. In germline, CDR1 is MNHNS, CDR2 SASEGT. V was pared by 6 bases and J by 5 bases, with 11 bases of the junction left unmatched. CDR3 coding DNA: TGTGCCAGCAGCCCTTGGGGGACAGGGAGGAACGAGCAGTACTTC. Residues: CASSPWGTGRNEQYF.

This clonotype came up many times. The chain is built from TRBV24-1 and TRBJ2-7, with D possibly being TRBD2 (5 bases). Germline V gene data show CDR1 as KGHDR and CDR2 as SFDVKD. CDR3 length: 11 amino acids. The ends were cut back, 5 bases at V and 5 bases at J, with 6 bases in the middle. CDR3 nucleotide sequence: TGTGCCACCAGTGCGGGGAACGAGCAGTACTTC. Protein: CATSAGNEQYF.

The CDR3 DNA follows: TGCGCCAGCAGCTTGGCCGGGTTGGCAGGGTCAACGGGAGGGCCCGTGACAGATACGCAGTATTTT. This encodes CASSLAGLAGSTGGPVTDTQYF. The chain has TRBV5-1 and TRBJ2-3, with TRBD2 matching over 8 bases. The germline CDR1 and CDR2 sequences are SGHRS and YFSETQ. CDR3 length: 22 amino acids. Unmatched junction bases numbered 24, after V lost 0 bases and J lost 3 bases.

The chain has TRBV29-1 and TRBJ2-7; no reliable D call. From germline, CDR1 is SQVTM and CDR2 ANQGSEA. CDR3 length equals 10 residues. The germline V and J ends were trimmed by 6 bases and 5 bases, with 8 bases remaining between them. CDR3 sequence (DNA): TGCAGCGTAGCCGGAAACGAGCAGTACTTC. It is translated as CSVAGNEQYF.

This chain uses TRBV6-9 with TRBJ2-3; D is tentatively TRBD1 or TRBD2 (5 bases each). Germline CDR1 reads MNHGY; CDR2 reads SVAAGI. With 4 bases removed from V and 2 bases from J, the gap between germline ends came to 16 bases. The CDR3 is 16 residues long. DNA of the CDR3: TGTGCCAGCAGTTCCCCGGGCTGGGGGACCACAGATACGCAGTATTTT. This sequence encodes CASSSPGWGTTDTQYF.

Ten or more counts support this clonotype. The chain is built from TRBV3-1 and TRBJ2-7, with 7 bases fitting TRBD2. CDR1 and CDR2 from the germline V gene are LGHDT and YNNKEL (reference sequence). J gave up 2 bases and V 4 bases, and 5 bases lay outside the gene matches. The CDR3 length is 14 residues. CDR3 nucleotide sequence: TGTGCCAGCAGCCGGGCTAGCGGAACCTACGAGCAGTACTTC. This encodes CASSRASGTYEQYF.

V gene TRBV12-3 or TRBV12-4 combines with J gene TRBJ2-5; the D gene could be TRBD1 or TRBD2 (6 bases each). The V gene lost 6 bases and the J gene lost 2 bases, with 16 bases spanning the gap. This CDR3 region has 15 residues. The CDR3 DNA sequence: TGTGCCAGCAGCGTGGGGGGCACAAAACAAGAGACCCAGTACTTC. This sequence encodes CASSVGGTKQETQYF.

The rearrangement uses TRBV29-1 and TRBJ2-2; no clear D. CDR1 is SQVTM, CDR2 ANQGSEA, per germline. This CDR3 has 13 residues. Trimming removed 7 bases from V and 6 bases from J, with 15 bases in between. In nucleotides, the CDR3 is TGCAGCGCAGACGTTAAAGGGTCCGGGGAGCTGTTTTTT. Amino acids: CSADVKGSGELFF.

The CDR3: CASSTALGGDEQFF. CDR3 bases: TGTGCCAGTAGCACCGCACTGGGTGGCGATGAGCAGTTCTTC. The rearrangement links TRBV19 to TRBJ2-1; D is unclear. The V gene's germline CDR1 is LNHDA and CDR2 SQIVND (reference sequence). The CDR3 sequence is 14 residues long. V dropped 6 bases and J dropped 8 bases, with 17 bases sitting between them.

This clonotype has only a few counts. The CDR3 DNA reads TGCAGTGCTAGTCAGAGCGTTACTAACTATGGCTACACCTTC. Its protein product is CSASQSVTNYGYTF. This chain joins TRBV20-1 and TRBJ1-2; D is uncertain. The CDR3 has 14 amino acids. V dropped 3 bases and J dropped 0 bases, with 11 bases sitting between them. Germline V gives CDR1 DFQATT, CDR2 SNEGSKA (reference sequence).

This clonotype occurred many times. The V and J genes are TRBV28 and TRBJ2-7; 8 bases are a match to TRBD1. Germline loops: CDR1 MDHEN, CDR2 SYDVKM. V dropped 3 bases and J dropped 7; count of bases not matched to a gene: 11. This CDR3 region has 15 residues. For the CDR3, the DNA is TGTGCCAGCAGTTTCGGGACAGGTCGTTCCGGAGAGCAGTACTTC. Amino acids: CASSFGTGRSGEQYF.